The rows below give T cell receptor beta chains drawn from one sample of a study of blood T cell repertoires in COVID-19. Measured with immunoSEQ multiplex PCR; TCRdb has only the in-frame clones, and not every one. The sample records 160,000 or so clones, approximately 93% being singletons. Material: peripheral blood. The receptors come from a woman between 55 and 75 years old with COVID-19, enrolled during active disease. Both conserved end residues are part of each CDR3. The D gene is left open where the match is weak. The size entry is marked missing in some rows and otherwise reads once, few, many or a size class.

J gene | clone size | V gene | D gene | CDR3 DNA | CDR3 protein
TRBJ2-3 | few | TRBV4-3 | - | TGCGCCAGCAGCCAAGACAGAGCGGCACGCACAGATACGCAGTATTTT | CASSQDRAARTDTQYF
TRBJ2-2 | few | TRBV27 | - | TGTGCCAGCAGAGCGAAGGATTCGGCCGGGGAGCTGTTTTTT | CASRAKDSAGELFF
TRBJ2-5 | - | TRBV9 | - | TGTGCCAGCAGCCCCCCACAGCAAGAGACCCAGTACTTC | CASSPPQQETQYF
TRBJ1-1 | - | TRBV19 | - | TGTGCCAGTAGTATAGGGAGGAACACTGAAGCTTTCTTT | CASSIGRNTEAFF
TRBJ1-1 | - | TRBV19 | TRBD1 | TGTGCCAGTAGTATAGATTATGGGACAGCCAACACTGAAGCTTTCTTT | CASSIDYGTANTEAFF
TRBJ2-5 | - | TRBV7-9 | TRBD2 | TGTGCCAGCAGCTCCCTAGCGGGATTAGAGACCCAGTACTTC | CASSSLAGLETQYF
TRBJ1-2 | - | TRBV28 | TRBD1 | TGTGCCAGCAGTCCGGGACAGCGAAACTATGGCTACACCTTC | CASSPGQRNYGYTF
TRBJ2-7 | - | TRBV3-1/TRBV3-2 | - | TGTGCCAGCAGCCAAGTTACTAGTCCTCGCGAGCAGTACTTC | CASSQVTSPREQYF
TRBJ1-2 | - | TRBV15 | TRBD1 | TGTGCCACCAGCAGACAGAGGGGGCTACTAGGATATGGCTACACCTTC | CATSRQRGLLGYGYTF
TRBJ2-3 | - | TRBV7-6 | - | TGTGCCAGCAGCGATATTACGACGGGGACAGATACGCAGTATTTT | CASSDITTGTDTQYF
TRBJ2-1 | - | TRBV19 | TRBD2 | TGTGCCAGTACCCCCCAGCGGGGGGAATACAATGAGCAGTTCTTC | CASTPQRGEYNEQFF
TRBJ2-1 | - | TRBV5-6 | TRBD1 | TGTGCCAGCAGCAGGGACAGGAGCTTTTACAATGAGCAGTTCTTC | CASSRDRSFYNEQFF
TRBJ1-4 | - | TRBV2 | TRBD1 | TGTGCCATCACGACAGGGGCCAATGAAAAACTGTTTTTT | CAITTGANEKLFF
TRBJ1-1 | - | TRBV7-3 | - | TGTGCCAGCAGCTTAAACGGGAGGGCGGTGAACACTGAAGCTTTCTTT | CASSLNGRAVNTEAFF
TRBJ1-2 | - | TRBV11-2 | - | TGTGCCAGCAGCCCCTCCGGGGGAGGGGATGGCTACACCTTC | CASSPSGGGDGYTF
TRBJ2-1 | - | TRBV12-3/TRBV12-4 | - | TGTGCCAGCAGTTTAGTCGATGAGCAGTTCTTC | CASSLVDEQFF
TRBJ2-3 | - | TRBV3-1/TRBV3-2 | TRBD2 | TGTGCCAGCAGCCTCTTAGCGGGGGGGCTGTTTGGCACAGATACGCAGTATTTT | CASSLLAGGLFGTDTQYF
TRBJ2-5 | - | TRBV2 | - | TGTGCCAGCAGCAGGACTCCAATGGGGACCCAGTACTTC | CASSRTPMGTQYF
TRBJ1-1 | - | TRBV30 | - | TGTGCCTACTCGGGACAAGCGAACACTGAAGCTTTCTTT | CAYSGQANTEAFF
TRBJ1-2 | once | TRBV19 | - | TGTGCCAGTAGTATTAACAGGGCTGGTGGCTACACCTTC | CASSINRAGGYTF
TRBJ2-3 | - | TRBV6-6 | TRBD1 | TGTGCCAGCAGTTATTCCGGACAGGGGGCAGATACGCAGTATTTT | CASSYSGQGADTQYF
TRBJ1-2 | - | TRBV30 | - | TGTGCCTGGACAGGTTGGCTTGACTATGGCTACACCTTC | CAWTGWLDYGYTF
TRBJ1-2 | - | TRBV3-1/TRBV3-2 | TRBD1 | TGTGCCAGCAGACCCAGGGGGGCGCAGTATTATGGCTACACCTTC | CASRPRGAQYYGYTF
TRBJ1-2 | - | TRBV3-1/TRBV3-2 | TRBD1 | TGTGCCAGCAGAAAGACAGGGGCTGACTATGGCTACACCTTC | CASRKTGADYGYTF
TRBJ1-4 | - | TRBV5-4 | - | TGTGCCAGCAGCTTGGGCAGGCTGAATGAAAAACTGTTTTTT | CASSLGRLNEKLFF
TRBJ1-4 | - | TRBV4-3 | TRBD1 | TGCGCCAGCAGCCAAGGGTGGGACAGGGTTCGCGAAAAACTGTTTTTT | CASSQGWDRVREKLFF
TRBJ2-3 | - | TRBV7-9 | - | TGTGCCAGCAGCTTCTTACCTAACACAGATACGCAGTATTTT | CASSFLPNTDTQYF
TRBJ2-5 | once | TRBV19 | - | TGTGCCAGTAGTCCTTTAGGACAGCCGACCCAGTACTTC | CASSPLGQPTQYF
TRBJ1-2 | - | TRBV19 | TRBD1 | TGTGCCACCCTAGCGGGACAGCGAGTGGGCTATGGCTACACCTTC | CATLAGQRVGYGYTF